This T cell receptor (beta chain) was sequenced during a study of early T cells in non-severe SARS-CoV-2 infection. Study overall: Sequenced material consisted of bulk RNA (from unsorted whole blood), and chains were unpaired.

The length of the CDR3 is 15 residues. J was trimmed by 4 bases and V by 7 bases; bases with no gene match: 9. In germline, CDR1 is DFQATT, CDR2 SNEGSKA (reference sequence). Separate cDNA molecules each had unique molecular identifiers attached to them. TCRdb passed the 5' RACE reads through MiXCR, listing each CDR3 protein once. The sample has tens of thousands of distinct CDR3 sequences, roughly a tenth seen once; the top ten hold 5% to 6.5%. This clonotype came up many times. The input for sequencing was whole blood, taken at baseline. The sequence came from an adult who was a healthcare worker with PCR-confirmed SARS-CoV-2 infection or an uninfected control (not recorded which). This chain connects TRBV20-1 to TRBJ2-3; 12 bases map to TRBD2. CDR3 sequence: CSGTTSGGGADTQYF. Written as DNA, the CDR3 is TGCAGTGGGACGACTAGCGGGGGAGGTGCAGATACGCAGTATTTT.